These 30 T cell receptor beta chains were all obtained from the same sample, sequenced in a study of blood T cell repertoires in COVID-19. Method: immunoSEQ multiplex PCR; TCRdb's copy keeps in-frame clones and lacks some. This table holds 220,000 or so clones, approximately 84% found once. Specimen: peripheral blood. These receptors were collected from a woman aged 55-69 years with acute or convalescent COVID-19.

CDR3 DNA: TGTGCCAGCAGTGAATTACGGGGGGAGCTGTTTTTT. Translating it yields CASSELRGELFF. The chain couples TRBV25-1 to TRBJ2-2; unclear D gene. Per germline, CDR1 MGHDK and CDR2 SYGVNS. Deletions cut 1 base from V and 8 bases from J, with 5 bases between. The CDR3 sequence is 12 residues long.

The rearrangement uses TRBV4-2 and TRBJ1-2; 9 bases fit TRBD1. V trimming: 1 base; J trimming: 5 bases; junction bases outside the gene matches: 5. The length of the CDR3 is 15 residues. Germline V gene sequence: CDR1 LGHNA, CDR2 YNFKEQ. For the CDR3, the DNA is TGTGCCAGCAGCCAAGGGGGGACAGGGATATATGGCTACACCTTC. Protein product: CASSQGGTGIYGYTF.

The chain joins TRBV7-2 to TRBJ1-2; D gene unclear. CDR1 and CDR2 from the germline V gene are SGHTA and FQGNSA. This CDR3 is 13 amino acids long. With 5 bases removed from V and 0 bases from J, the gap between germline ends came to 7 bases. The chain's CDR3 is CASSNQANYGYTF. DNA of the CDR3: TGTGCCAGCAGCAACCAGGCTAACTATGGCTACACCTTC.

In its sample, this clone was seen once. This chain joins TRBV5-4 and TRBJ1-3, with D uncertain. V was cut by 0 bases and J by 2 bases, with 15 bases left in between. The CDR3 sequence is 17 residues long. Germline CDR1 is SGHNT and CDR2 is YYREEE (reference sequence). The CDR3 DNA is TGTGCCAGCAGCTTGGGGCCCCCGGGGATAACTGGAAACACCATATATTTT. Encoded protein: CASSLGPPGITGNTIYF.

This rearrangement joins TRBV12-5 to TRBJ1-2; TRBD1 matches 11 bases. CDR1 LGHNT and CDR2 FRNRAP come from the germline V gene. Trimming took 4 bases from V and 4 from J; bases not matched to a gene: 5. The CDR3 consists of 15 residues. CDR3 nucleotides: TGTGCTAGTGGTTCGGGACAGGGGGGCCTCTATGGCTACACCTTC. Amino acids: CASGSGQGGLYGYTF.

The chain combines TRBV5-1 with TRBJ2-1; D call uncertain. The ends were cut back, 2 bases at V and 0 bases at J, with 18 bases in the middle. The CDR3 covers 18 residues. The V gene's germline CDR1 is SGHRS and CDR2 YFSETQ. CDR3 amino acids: CASSFAPVQVSSYNEQFF. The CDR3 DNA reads TGCGCCAGCAGCTTTGCTCCAGTGCAGGTCAGCTCCTACAATGAGCAGTTCTTC. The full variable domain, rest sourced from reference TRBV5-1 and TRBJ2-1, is KAGVTQTPRYLIKTRGQQVTLSCSPISGHRSVSWYQQTPGQGLQFLFEYFSETQRNKGNFPGRFSGRQFSNSRSEMNVSTLELGDSALYLCASSFAPVQVSSYNEQFFGPGTRLTVL.

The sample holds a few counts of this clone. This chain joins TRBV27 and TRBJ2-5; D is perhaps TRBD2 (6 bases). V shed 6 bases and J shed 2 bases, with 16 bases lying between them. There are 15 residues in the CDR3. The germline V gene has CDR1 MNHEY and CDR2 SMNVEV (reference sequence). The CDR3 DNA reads TGTGCCAGCAGACTACGGGGGACTTCACAAGAGACCCAGTACTTC. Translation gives CASRLRGTSQETQYF.

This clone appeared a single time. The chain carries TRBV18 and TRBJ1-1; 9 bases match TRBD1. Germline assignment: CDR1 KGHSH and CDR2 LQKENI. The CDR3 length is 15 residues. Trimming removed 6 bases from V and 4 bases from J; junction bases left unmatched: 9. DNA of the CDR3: TGTGCCAGCTCTCGGCCGGGACAGGGTTTCACTGAAGCTTTCTTT. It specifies CASSRPGQGFTEAFF.

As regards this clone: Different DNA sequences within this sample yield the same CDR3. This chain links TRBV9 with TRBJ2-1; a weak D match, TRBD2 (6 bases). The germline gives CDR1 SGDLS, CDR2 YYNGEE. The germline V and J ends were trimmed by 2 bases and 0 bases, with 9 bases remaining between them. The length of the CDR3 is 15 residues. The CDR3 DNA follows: TGTGCCAGCAGCGTTGAGGGAGGCTCCTACAATGAGCAGTTCTTC. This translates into CASSVEGGSYNEQFF. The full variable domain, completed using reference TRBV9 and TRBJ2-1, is DSGVTQTPKHLITATGQRVTLRCSPRSGDLSVYWYQQSLDQGLQFLIQYYNGEERAKGNILERFSAQQFPDLHSELNLSSLELGDSALYFCASSVEGGSYNEQFFGPGTRLTVL.

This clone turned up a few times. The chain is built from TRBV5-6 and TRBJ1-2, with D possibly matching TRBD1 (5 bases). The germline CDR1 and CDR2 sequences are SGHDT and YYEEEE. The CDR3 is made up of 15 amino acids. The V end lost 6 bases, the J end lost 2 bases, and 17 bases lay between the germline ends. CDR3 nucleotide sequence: TGTGCCAGCATCCCCGGGGGGATTTTAAACTATGGCTACACCTTC. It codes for CASIPGGILNYGYTF.

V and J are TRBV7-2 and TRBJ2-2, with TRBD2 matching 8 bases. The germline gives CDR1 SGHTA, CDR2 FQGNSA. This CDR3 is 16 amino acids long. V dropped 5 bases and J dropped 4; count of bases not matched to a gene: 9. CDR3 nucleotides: TGTGCCAGCAGCCCTCGGGGGGGGGCGAGCACCGGGGAGCTGTTTTTT. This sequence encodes CASSPRGGASTGELFF.

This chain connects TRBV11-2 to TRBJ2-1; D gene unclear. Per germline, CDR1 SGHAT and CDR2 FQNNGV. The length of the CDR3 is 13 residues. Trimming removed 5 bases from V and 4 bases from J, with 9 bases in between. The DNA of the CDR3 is TGTGCCAGCAGCACACCGAATTACAATGAGCAGTTCTTC. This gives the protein CASSTPNYNEQFF.

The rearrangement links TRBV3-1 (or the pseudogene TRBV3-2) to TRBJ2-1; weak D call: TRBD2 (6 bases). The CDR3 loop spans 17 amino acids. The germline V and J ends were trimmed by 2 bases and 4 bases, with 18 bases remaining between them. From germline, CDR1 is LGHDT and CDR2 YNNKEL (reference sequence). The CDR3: CASSQWGGLTRYNEQFF. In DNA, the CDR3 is TGTGCCAGCAGCCAATGGGGTGGACTAACCAGGTACAATGAGCAGTTCTTC.

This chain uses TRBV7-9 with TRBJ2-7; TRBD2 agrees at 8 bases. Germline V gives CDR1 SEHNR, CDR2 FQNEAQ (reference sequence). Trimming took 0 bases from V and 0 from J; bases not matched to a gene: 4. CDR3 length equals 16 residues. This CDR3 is CASSLAGGTSSYEQYF. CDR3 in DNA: TGTGCCAGCAGCTTAGCGGGGGGGACTAGCTCCTACGAGCAGTACTTC.

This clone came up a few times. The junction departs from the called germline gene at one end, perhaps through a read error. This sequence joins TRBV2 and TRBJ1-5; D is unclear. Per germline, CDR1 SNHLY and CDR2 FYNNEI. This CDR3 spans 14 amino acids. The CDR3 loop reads CASREGSINQPQHF. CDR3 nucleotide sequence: TGTGCCAGCAGGGAAGGGAGTATCAATCAGCCCCAGCATTTT.

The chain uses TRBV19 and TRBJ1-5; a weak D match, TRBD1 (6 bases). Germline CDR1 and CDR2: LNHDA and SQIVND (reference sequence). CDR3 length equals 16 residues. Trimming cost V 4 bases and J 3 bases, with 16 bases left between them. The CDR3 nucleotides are TGTGCCAGTAGTAATTACAGGGATAAGGACAATCAGCCCCAGCATTTT. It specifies CASSNYRDKDNQPQHF. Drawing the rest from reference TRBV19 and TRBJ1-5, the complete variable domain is DGGITQSPKYLFRKEGQNVTLSCEQNLNHDAMYWYRQDPGQGLRLIYYSQIVNDFQKGDIAEGYSVSREKKESFPLTVTSAQKNPTAFYLCASSNYRDKDNQPQHFGDGTRLSIL.

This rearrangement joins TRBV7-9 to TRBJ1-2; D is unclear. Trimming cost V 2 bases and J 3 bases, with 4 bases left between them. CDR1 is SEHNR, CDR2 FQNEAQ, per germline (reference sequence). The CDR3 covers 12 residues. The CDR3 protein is CASSLSDYGYTF. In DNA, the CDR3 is TGTGCCAGCAGCTTATCGGACTATGGCTACACCTTC.

The CDR3 DNA sequence: TGTGCCAGCAGTTACTCGAAGAGCGGGGGGGCCGCCAATGAGCAGTTCTTC. This translates into CASSYSKSGGAANEQFF. The V gene is TRBV6-2 or TRBV6-3, the J gene TRBJ2-1, with 10 bases fitting TRBD2. This CDR3 region has 17 residues. Per germline, CDR1 MNHEY and CDR2 SVGEGT. J was trimmed by 6 bases and V by 0 bases; bases with no gene match: 8.

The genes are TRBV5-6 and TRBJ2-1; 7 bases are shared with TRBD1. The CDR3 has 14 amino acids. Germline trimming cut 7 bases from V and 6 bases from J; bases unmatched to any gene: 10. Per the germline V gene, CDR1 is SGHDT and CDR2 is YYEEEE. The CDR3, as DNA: TGTGCCAGCCAAACAGGGGAGTGGGGCAATGAGCAGTTCTTC. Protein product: CASQTGEWGNEQFF.

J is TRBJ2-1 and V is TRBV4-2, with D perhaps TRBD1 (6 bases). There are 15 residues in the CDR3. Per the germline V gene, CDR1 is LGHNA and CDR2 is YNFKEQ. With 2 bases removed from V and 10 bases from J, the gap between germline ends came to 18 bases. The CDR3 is CASSQPQGRLEEQFF. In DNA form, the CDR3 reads TGTGCCAGCAGCCAACCCCAGGGGCGGCTGGAGGAGCAGTTCTTC.

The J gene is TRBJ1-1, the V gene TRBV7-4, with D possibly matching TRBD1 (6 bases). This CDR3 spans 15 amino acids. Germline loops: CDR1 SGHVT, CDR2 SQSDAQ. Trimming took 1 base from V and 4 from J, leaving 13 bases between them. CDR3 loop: CASSLVQGWATEAFF. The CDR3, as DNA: TGTGCCAGCAGCTTAGTGCAGGGGTGGGCCACTGAAGCTTTCTTT.

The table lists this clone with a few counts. CDR3 nucleotides: TGTGCCAGCAGTGTATTTAGCGTACGAGCTTTCTTT. Translating it yields CASSVFSVRAFF. The chain couples TRBV2 to TRBJ1-1; D gene uncertain. This CDR3 is 12 amino acids long. With 4 bases removed from V and 10 bases from J, the gap between germline ends came to 13 bases. Per the germline V gene, CDR1 is SNHLY and CDR2 is FYNNEI.

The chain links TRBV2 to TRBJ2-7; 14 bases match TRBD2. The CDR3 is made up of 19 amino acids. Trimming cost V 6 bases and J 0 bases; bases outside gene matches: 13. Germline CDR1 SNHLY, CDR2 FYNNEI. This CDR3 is CASSYGGTSGGSFSYEQYF. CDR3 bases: TGTGCCAGCAGCTACGGAGGGACTAGCGGGGGCTCTTTCTCCTACGAGCAGTACTTC.

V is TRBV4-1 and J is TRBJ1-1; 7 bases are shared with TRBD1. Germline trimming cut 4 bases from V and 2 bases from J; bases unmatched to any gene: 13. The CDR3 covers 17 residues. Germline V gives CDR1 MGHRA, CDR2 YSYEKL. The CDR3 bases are TGCGCCAGCAGCCCCCACCACGCAGGACAGGCCAACACTGAAGCTTTCTTT. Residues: CASSPHHAGQANTEAFF.

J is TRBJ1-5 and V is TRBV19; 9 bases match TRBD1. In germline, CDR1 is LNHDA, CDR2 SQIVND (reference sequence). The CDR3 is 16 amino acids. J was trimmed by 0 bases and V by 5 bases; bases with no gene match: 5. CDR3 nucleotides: TGTGCCAGTAGTTCAGGACAGGGGAATAGCAATCAGCCCCAGCATTTT. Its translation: CASSSGQGNSNQPQHF.

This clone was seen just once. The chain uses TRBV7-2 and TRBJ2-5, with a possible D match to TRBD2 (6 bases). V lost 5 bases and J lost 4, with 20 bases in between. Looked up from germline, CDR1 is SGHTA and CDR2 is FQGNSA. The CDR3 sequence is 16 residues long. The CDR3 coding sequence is TGTGCCAGCAGCATTAGTAGTACCCCGGGAGCAGAGACCCAGTACTTC. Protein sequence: CASSISSTPGAETQYF. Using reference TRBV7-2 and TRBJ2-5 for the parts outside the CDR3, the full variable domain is GAGVSQSPSNKVTEKGKDVELRCDPISGHTALYWYRQSLGQGLEFLIYFQGNSAPDKSGLPSDRFSAERTGGSVSTLTIQRTQQEDSAVYLCASSISSTPGAETQYFGPGTRLLVL.

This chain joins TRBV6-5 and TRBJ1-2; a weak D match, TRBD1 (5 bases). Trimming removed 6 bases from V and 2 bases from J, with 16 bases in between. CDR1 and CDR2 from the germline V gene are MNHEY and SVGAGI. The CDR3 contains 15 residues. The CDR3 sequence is CASRNAGLGNYGYTF. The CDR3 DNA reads TGTGCCAGCAGAAACGCAGGGTTGGGGAACTATGGCTACACCTTC.

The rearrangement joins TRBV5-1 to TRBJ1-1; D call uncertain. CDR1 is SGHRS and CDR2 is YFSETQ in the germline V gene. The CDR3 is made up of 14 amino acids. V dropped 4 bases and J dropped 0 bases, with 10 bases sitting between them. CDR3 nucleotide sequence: TGCGCCAGCAGCCCCGGTGCGCTGAACACTGAAGCTTTCTTT. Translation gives CASSPGALNTEAFF.

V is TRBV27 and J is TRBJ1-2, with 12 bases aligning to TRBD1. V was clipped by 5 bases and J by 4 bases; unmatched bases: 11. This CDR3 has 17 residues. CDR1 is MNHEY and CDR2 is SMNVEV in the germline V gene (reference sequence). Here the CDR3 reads CASSPSRDRGLIYGYTF. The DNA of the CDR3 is TGTGCCAGCAGTCCCTCCCGGGACAGGGGGCTGATCTATGGCTACACCTTC.

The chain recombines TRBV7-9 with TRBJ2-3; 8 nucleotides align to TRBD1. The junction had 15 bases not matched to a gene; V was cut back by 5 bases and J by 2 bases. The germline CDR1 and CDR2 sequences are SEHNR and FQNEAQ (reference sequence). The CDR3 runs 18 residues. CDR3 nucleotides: TGTGCCAGCAGCCCAACATGGACAGGGCTCTTTCTCACAGATACGCAGTATTTT. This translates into CASSPTWTGLFLTDTQYF.